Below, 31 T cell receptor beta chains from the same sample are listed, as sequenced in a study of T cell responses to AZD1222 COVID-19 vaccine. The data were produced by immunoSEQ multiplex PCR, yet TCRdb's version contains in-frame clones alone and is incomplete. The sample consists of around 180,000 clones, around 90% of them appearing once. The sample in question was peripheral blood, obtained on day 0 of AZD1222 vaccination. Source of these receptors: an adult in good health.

The CDR3 nucleotides are TGTGCCAGCAGATGGACAGGGGCCCCCTACGAGCAGTACTTC. Its protein is CASRWTGAPYEQYF. The V call is TRBV2, the J call TRBJ2-7, with 9 nucleotides matching TRBD1. V trimming: 6 bases; J trimming: 2 bases; junction bases outside the gene matches: 5. Germline V gene sequence: CDR1 SNHLY, CDR2 FYNNEI. The CDR3 totals 14 residues. Combining the CDR3 with reference TRBV2 and TRBJ2-7 gives the whole variable domain EPEVTQTPSHQVTQMGQEVILRCVPISNHLYFYWYRQILGQKVEFLVSFYNNEISEKSEIFDDQFSVERPDGSNFTLKIRSTKLEDSAMYFCASRWTGAPYEQYFGPGTRLTVT.

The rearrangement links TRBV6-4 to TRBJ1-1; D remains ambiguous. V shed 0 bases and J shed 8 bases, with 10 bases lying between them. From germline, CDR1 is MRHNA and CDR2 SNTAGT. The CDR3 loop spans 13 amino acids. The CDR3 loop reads CASSDSRWSEAFF. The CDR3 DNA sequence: TGTGCCAGCAGTGACTCGAGGTGGAGCGAAGCTTTCTTT.

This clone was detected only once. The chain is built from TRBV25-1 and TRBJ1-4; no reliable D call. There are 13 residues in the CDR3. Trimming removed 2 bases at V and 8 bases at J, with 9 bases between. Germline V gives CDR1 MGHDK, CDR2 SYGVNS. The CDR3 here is CASSEHGLEKLFF. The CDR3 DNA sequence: TGTGCCAGCAGTGAACACGGGCTCGAAAAACTGTTTTTT.

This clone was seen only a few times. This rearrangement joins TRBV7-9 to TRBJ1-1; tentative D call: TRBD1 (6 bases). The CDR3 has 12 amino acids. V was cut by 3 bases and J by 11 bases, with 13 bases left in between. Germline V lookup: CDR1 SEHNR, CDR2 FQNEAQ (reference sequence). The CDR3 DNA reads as TGTGCCAGCAGCTTTCCAGGGGTTCGCGCTTTCTTT. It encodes CASSFPGVRAFF.

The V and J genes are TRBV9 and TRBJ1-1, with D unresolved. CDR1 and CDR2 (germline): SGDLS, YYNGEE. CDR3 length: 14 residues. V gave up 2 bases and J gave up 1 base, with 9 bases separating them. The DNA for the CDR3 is TGTGCCAGCAGCGTTCGCCGGGAGAACACTGAAGCTTTCTTT. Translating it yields CASSVRRENTEAFF. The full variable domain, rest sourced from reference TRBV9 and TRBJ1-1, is DSGVTQTPKHLITATGQRVTLRCSPRSGDLSVYWYQQSLDQGLQFLIQYYNGEERAKGNILERFSAQQFPDLHSELNLSSLELGDSALYFCASSVRRENTEAFFGQGTRLTVV.

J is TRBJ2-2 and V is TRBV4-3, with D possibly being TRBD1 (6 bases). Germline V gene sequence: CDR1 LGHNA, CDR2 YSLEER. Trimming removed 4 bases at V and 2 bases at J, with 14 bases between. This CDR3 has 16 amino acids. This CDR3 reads CASSPTGNSNTGELFF. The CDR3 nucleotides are TGCGCCAGCAGCCCAACAGGGAACTCCAACACCGGGGAGCTGTTTTTT.

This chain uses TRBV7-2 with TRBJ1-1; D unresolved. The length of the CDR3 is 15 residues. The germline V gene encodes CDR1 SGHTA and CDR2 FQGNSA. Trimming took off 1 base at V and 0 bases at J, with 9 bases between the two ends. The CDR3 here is CASSLVASLNTEAFF. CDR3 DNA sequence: TGTGCCAGCAGCTTAGTGGCTTCTTTGAACACTGAAGCTTTCTTT.

The CDR3 nucleotides read TGTGCCAGTAAGATGAGGGGGGAGGGCGAGACCCAGTACTTC. This codes for CASKMRGEGETQYF. The chain couples TRBV19 to TRBJ2-5; TRBD2 might be the D (7 bases). Germline CDR1 reads LNHDA; CDR2 reads SQIVND (reference sequence). The CDR3 totals 14 residues. Trimming took off 7 bases at V and 5 bases at J, with 17 bases between the two ends.

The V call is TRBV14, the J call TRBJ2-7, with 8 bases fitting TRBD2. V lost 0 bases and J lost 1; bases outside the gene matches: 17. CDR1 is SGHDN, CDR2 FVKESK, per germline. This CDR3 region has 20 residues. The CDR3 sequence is CASSQDRGGPPGTSSYEQYF. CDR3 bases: TGTGCCAGCAGCCAAGATCGGGGGGGGCCGCCGGGGACTAGTTCCTACGAGCAGTACTTC.

The CDR3 nucleotides read TGTGCCAGTAGTATTTCCTCCGACACAGATACGCAGTATTTT. Translated, it gives CASSISSDTDTQYF. The rearrangement links TRBV19 to TRBJ2-3; D gene ambiguous. The CDR3 length is 14 residues. The V end lost 3 bases, the J end lost 2 bases, and 9 bases lay between the germline ends. CDR1 and CDR2 from the germline V gene are LNHDA and SQIVND (reference sequence).

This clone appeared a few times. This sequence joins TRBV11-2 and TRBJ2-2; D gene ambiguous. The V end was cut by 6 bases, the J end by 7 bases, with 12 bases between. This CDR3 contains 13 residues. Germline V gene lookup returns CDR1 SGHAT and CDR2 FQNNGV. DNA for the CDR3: TGTGCCAGCAGTCGAGAGTCCGGCGGGGAGCTGTTTTTT. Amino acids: CASSRESGGELFF.

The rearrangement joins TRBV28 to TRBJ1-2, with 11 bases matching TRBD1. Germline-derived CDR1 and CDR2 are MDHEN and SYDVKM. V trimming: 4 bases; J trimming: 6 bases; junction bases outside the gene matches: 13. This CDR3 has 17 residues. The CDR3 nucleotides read TGTGCCAGCAGTTCATACCCGGGACAGGGGGATGGGGATGGCTACACCTTC. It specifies CASSSYPGQGDGDGYTF.

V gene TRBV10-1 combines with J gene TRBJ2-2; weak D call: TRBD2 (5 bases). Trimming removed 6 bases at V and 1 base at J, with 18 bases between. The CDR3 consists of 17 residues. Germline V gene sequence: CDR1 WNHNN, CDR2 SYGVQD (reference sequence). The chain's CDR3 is CASSLQRQAVNTGELFF. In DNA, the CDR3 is TGCGCCAGCAGCTTACAGCGGCAGGCTGTGAACACCGGGGAGCTGTTTTTT.

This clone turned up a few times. The CDR3 coding sequence is TGTGCCAGCAGTGATCGGACTACCGGGGAGCTGTTTTTT. Translating gives CASSDRTTGELFF. The gene calls are TRBV6-4 and TRBJ2-2, with a possible D match to TRBD2 (5 bases). This CDR3 spans 13 amino acids. The ends were cut back, 3 bases at V and 5 bases at J, with 7 bases in the middle. CDR1 is MRHNA and CDR2 is SNTAGT in the germline V gene.

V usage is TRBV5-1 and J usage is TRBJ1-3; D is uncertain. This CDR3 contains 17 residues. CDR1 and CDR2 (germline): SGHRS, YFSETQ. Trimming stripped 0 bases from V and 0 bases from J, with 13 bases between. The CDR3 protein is CASSLEGTGSSGNTIYF. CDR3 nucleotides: TGCGCCAGCAGCTTGGAGGGAACGGGAAGCTCTGGAAACACCATATATTTT.

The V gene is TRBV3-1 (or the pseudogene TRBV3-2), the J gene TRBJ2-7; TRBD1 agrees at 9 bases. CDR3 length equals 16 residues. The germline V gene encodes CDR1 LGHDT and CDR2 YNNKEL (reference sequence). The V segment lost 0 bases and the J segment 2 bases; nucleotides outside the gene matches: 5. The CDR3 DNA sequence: TGTGCCAGCAGCCAAGACCCGGGACAGGGAGCCTACGAGCAGTACTTC. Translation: CASSQDPGQGAYEQYF.

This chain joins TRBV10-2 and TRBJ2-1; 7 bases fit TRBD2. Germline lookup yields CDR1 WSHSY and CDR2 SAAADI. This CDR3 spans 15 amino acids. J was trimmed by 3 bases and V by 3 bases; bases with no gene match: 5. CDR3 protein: CASSESGRGYNEQFF. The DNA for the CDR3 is TGCGCCAGCAGTGAAAGTGGGAGGGGCTACAATGAGCAGTTCTTC.

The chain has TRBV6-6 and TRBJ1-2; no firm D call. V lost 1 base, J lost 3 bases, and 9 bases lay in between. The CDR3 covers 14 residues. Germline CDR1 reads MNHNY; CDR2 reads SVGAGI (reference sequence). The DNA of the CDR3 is TGTGCCAGCAGTTACTTGCCCGAGGACTATGGCTACACCTTC. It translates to CASSYLPEDYGYTF.

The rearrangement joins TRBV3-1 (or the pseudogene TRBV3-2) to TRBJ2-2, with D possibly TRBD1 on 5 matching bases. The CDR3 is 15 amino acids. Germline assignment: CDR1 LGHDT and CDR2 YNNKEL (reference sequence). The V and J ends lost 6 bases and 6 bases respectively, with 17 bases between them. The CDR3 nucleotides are TGTGCCAGCAGACATATACCAGGGTCGGCCGGGGAGCTGTTTTTT. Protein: CASRHIPGSAGELFF.

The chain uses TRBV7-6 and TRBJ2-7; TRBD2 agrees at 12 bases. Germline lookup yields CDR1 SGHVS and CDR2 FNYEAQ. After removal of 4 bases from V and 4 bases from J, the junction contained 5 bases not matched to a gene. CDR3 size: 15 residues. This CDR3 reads CASSSLTSGGYEQYF. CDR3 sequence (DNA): TGTGCCAGCAGCTCCCTGACTAGCGGGGGTTACGAGCAGTACTTC. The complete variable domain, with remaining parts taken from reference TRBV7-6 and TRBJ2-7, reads GAGVSQSPRYKVTKRGQDVALRCDPISGHVSLYWYRQALGQGPEFLTYFNYEAQQDKSGLPNDRFSAERPEGSISTLTIQRTEQRDSAMYRCASSSLTSGGYEQYFGPGTRLTVT.

CDR3 nucleotide sequence: TGTGCCAGCAGTATTCGGGCAGGCAGCAACGACTATGGCTACACCTTC. The encoded protein is CASSIRAGSNDYGYTF. The genes are TRBV27 and TRBJ1-2; D gene unclear. V lost 5 bases and J lost 3, with 19 bases in between. The CDR3 is 16 amino acids. Germline lookup yields CDR1 MNHEY and CDR2 SMNVEV (reference sequence).

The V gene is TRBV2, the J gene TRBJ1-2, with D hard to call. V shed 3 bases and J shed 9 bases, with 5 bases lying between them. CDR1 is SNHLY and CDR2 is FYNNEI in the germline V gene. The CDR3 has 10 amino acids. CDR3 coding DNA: TGTGCCAGCAGTGATCAGAGCTACACCTTC. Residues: CASSDQSYTF.

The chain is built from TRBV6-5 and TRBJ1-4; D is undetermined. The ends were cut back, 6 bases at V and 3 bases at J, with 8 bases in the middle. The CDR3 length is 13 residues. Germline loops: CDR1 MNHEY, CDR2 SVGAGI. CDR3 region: CASSPAPNEKLFF. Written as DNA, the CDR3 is TGTGCCAGCAGCCCAGCCCCTAATGAAAAACTGTTTTTT.

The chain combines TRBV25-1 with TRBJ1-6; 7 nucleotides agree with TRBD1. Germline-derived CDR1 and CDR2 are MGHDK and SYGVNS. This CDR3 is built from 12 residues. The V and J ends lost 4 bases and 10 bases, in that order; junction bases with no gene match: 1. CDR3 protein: CASSAGGSPLHF. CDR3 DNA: TGTGCCAGCAGTGCAGGGGGATCACCCCTCCACTTT. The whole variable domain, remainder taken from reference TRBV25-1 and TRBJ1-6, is EADIYQTPRYLVIGTGKKITLECSQTMGHDKMYWYQQDPGMELHLIHYSYGVNSTEKGDLSSESTVSRIRTEHFPLTLESARPSHTSQYLCASSAGGSPLHFGNGTRLTVT.

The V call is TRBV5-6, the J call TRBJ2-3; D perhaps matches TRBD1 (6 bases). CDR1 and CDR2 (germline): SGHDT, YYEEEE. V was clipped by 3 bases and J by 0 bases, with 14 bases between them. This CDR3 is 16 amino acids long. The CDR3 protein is CASSSLGQGSTDTQYF. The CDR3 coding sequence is TGTGCCAGCAGCTCCCTGGGTCAGGGGAGCACAGATACGCAGTATTTT.

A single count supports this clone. The CDR3 region is CAIRAGQGTIHEQYF. The CDR3 coding sequence is TGTGCCATCAGGGCCGGACAGGGCACAATCCACGAGCAGTACTTC. This chain uses TRBV10-3 with TRBJ2-7; 8 positions agree with TRBD1. Germline V gene lookup returns CDR1 ENHRY and CDR2 SYGVKD. V shed 6 bases, J shed 5 bases, and the junction held 12 bases outside the gene matches. The CDR3 runs to 15 residues.

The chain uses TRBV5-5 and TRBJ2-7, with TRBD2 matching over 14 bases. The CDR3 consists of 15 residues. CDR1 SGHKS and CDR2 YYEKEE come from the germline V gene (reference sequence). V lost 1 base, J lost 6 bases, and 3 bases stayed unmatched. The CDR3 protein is CASSLTGTSGSEQYF. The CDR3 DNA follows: TGTGCCAGCAGCTTGACCGGGACTAGCGGGAGCGAGCAGTACTTC. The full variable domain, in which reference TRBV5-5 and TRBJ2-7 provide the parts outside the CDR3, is DAGVTQSPTHLIKTRGQQVTLRCSPISGHKSVSWYQQVLGQGPQFIFQYYEKEERGRGNFPDRFSARQFPNYSSELNVNALLLGDSALYLCASSLTGTSGSEQYFGPGTRLTVT.

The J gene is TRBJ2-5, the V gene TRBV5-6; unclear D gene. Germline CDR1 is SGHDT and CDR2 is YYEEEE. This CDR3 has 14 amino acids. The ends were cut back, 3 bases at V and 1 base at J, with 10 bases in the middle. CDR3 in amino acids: CASSWPGLQETQYF. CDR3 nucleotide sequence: TGTGCCAGCAGCTGGCCCGGCCTCCAAGAGACCCAGTACTTC.

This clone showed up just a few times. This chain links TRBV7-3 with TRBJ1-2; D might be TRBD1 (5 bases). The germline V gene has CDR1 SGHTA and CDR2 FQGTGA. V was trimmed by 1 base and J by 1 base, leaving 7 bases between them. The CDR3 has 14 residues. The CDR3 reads CASSLIGGNYGYTF. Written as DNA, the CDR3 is TGTGCCAGCAGCTTAATCGGGGGTAACTATGGCTACACCTTC.

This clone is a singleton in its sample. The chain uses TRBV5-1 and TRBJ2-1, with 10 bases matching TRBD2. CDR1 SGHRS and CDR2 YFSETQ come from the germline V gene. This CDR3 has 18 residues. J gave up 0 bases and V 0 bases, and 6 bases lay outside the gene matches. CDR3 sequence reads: CASSLAPSGGSSYNEQFF. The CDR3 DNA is TGCGCCAGCAGCTTGGCCCCTAGCGGGGGTAGCTCCTACAATGAGCAGTTCTTC.

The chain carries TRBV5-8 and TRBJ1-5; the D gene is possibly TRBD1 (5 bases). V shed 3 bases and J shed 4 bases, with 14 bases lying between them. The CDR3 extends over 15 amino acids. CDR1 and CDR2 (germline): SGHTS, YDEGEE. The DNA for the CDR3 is TGTGCCAGCAGCTCCATCGAGGGGCTGAATCAGCCCCAGCATTTT. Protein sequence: CASSSIEGLNQPQHF.